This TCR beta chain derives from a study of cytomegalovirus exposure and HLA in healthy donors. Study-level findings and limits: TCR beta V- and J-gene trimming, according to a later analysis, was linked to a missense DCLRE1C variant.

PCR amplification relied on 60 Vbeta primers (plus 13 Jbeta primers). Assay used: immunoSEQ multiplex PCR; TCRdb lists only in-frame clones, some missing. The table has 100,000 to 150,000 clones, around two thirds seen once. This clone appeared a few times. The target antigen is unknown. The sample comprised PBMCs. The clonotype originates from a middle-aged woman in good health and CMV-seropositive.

Here the CDR3 DNA reads TGTGCCAGCAGCGTAGCAGGGTCAACTAATGAAAAACTGTTTTTT. Its protein product is CASSVAGSTNEKLFF. The chain couples TRBV9 to TRBJ1-4, with D tentatively TRBD1 (5 bases). Trimming removed 0 bases from V and 0 bases from J, with 6 bases in between. This CDR3 is built from 15 residues. In germline, CDR1 is SGDLS, CDR2 YYNGEE. Complete variable domain (other parts from reference TRBV9 and TRBJ1-4): DSGVTQTPKHLITATGQRVTLRCSPRSGDLSVYWYQQSLDQGLQFLIQYYNGEERAKGNILERFSAQQFPDLHSELNLSSLELGDSALYFCASSVAGSTNEKLFFGSGTQLSVL.